Listed below are T cell receptor beta chains from one sample, sequenced in a study of CD8+CD57+ T cells in acquired aplastic anemia. TCRdb re-derived calls from the reads in MiXCR, one entry per CDR3 protein. The sample has 250,000 to 300,000 distinct CDR3 sequences; around three fifths are singletons. The sequenced material came from sorted CD4+, CD8+, or CD8+CD57+ T cells (not recorded which) from PBMCs. The receptor set was obtained from a human donor with aplastic anemia. CDR3s include the opening cysteine and the closing phenylalanine or tryptophan. The D gene is left open where the match is weak.

J gene: TRBJ1-2
V gene: TRBV6-6
D gene: -
CDR3 protein: CASSLANYGYTF

J gene: TRBJ2-5
V gene: TRBV7-3
D gene: TRBD2
CDR3 protein: CASSHGGGVQETQYF

J gene: TRBJ2-7
V gene: TRBV5-4
D gene: TRBD2
CDR3 protein: CASSSGGSGTYEQYF

J gene: TRBJ2-1
V gene: TRBV20-1
D gene: -
CDR3 protein: CSASPHLTLGNEQFF

J gene: TRBJ2-1
V gene: TRBV20-1
D gene: TRBD2
CDR3 protein: CSAVLTSGYNEQSF

J gene: TRBJ2-1
V gene: TRBV7-9
D gene: TRBD1
CDR3 protein: CASSPLKIWTGDAF

J gene: TRBJ1-6
V gene: TRBV10-3
D gene: -
CDR3 protein: CAISDGFTGTPLHF

J gene: TRBJ1-2
V gene: TRBV7-2
D gene: TRBD1
CDR3 protein: CASSLDRGTGVVYGYTF

J gene: TRBJ2-5
V gene: TRBV14
D gene: TRBD2
CDR3 protein: CASKGLGVQETQYF

J gene: TRBJ2-7
V gene: TRBV20-1
D gene: TRBD2
CDR3 protein: CSARPGGGGEQYF

J gene: TRBJ2-7
V gene: TRBV24-1
D gene: TRBD1
CDR3 protein: CATSDGQGYPYEQYF

J gene: TRBJ2-7
V gene: TRBV7-9
D gene: TRBD1
CDR3 protein: CASSREGGRPYEQYF